These T cell receptor beta chains were read from a single sample in a study of OX40 agonist ivuxolimab in advanced cancers. Here immunoSEQ multiplex PCR was the method, and the copy in TCRdb shows in-frame clones only, minus some. Among 65,000 to 95,000 clones listed, approximately 86% were seen once. Sequenced here: CD4+ or CD8+ T cells sorted from blood, sampled in a trial of the OX40 agonist ivuxolimab. The origin of the receptors is an adult with an advanced solid tumor such as melanoma, head and neck, liver or kidney cancer. CDR3s include the opening cysteine and the closing phenylalanine or tryptophan. A D gene is named only where the DNA matches it firmly.

v_gene	j_gene	d_gene	CDR3aa	CDR3nt
TRBV7-2	TRBJ2-7	.	CASSFPGSYEQYF	TGTGCCAGCAGCTTTCCGGGTTCCTACGAGCAGTACTTC
TRBV6-1	TRBJ1-5	.	CASSEASGPQHF	TGTGCCAGCAGTGAAGCCTCTGGGCCCCAGCATTTT
TRBV27	TRBJ2-3	.	CASSPRGRLADTQYF	TGTGCCAGCAGTCCCCGAGGCAGGTTGGCAGATACGCAGTATTTT
TRBV21-1	TRBJ2-1	.	CAISFASGTPEQFF	.
TRBV30	TRBJ2-7	TRBD2	CAWSGMRTSGSFYEQYF	TGTGCCTGGAGTGGAATGAGGACTAGCGGGAGTTTCTACGAGCAGTACTTC
TRBV13	TRBJ2-7	.	CASSLAGDKLTYEQYF	TGTGCCAGCAGCTTAGCGGGAGACAAACTAACCTACGAGCAGTACTTC
TRBV11-3	TRBJ2-7	TRBD1	CASSSEGQVYEQYF	TGTGCCAGCAGCTCAGAGGGACAGGTCTACGAGCAGTACTTC
TRBV14	TRBJ1-2	.	CASSQGAGPAWIGYGYTF	TGTGCCAGCAGCCAAGGGGCAGGTCCCGCCTGGATCGGCTATGGCTACACCTTC
TRBV28	TRBJ2-7	.	CASSLTEASYEQYF	TGTGCCAGCAGTTTAACGGAAGCCTCCTACGAGCAGTACTTC
TRBV11-2	TRBJ2-1	TRBD1	CASSRDRDNEQFF	TGTGCCAGCAGCCGGGACAGAGACAATGAGCAGTTCTTC
TRBV6-1	TRBJ1-4	TRBD1	CASSQRGPEKLFF	TGTGCCAGCAGTCAAAGGGGGCCTGAAAAACTGTTTTTT
TRBV5-6	TRBJ2-7	.	CASSSNYEQYF	TGTGCCAGCAGCTCTAACTACGAGCAGTACTTC
TRBV27	TRBJ1-4	.	CASSLLSDGTTNEKLFF	TGTGCCAGCAGTTTACTCTCGGACGGGACAACTAATGAAAAACTGTTTTTT
TRBV10-3	TRBJ2-4	TRBD2	CAIRGPGGRGVAKNIQYF	TGTGCCATCCGTGGGCCCGGGGGTCGGGGGGTGGCCAAAAACATTCAGTACTTC
TRBV7-3	TRBJ2-7	.	CASSLIEGYEQYF	TGTGCCAGCAGCTTAATCGAAGGCTACGAGCAGTACTTC
TRBV4-2	TRBJ2-3	TRBD2	CASSQDRLASGSDTQYF	TGTGCCAGCAGCCAAGATCGACTAGCGTCTGGTTCAGATACGCAGTATTTT
TRBV10-2	TRBJ2-7	TRBD1	CASSALAQGQGLKQYF	TGCGCCAGCAGTGCACTCGCCCAGGGACAGGGGTTAAAGCAGTACTTC
TRBV15	TRBJ1-5	.	CATSRYWDHSNQPQHF	TGTGCCACCAGCAGATATTGGGACCATAGCAATCAGCCCCAGCATTTT